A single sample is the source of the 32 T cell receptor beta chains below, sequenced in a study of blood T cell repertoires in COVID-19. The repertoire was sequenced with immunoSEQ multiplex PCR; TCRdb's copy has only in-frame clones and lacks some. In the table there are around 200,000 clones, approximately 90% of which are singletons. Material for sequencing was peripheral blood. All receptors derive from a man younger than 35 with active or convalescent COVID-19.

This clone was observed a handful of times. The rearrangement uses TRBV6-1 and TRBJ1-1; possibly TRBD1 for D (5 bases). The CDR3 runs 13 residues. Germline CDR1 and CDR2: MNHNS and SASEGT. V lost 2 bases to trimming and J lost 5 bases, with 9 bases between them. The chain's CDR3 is CASSEIRGTEAFF. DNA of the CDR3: TGTGCCAGCAGTGAAATTAGGGGAACTGAAGCTTTCTTT.

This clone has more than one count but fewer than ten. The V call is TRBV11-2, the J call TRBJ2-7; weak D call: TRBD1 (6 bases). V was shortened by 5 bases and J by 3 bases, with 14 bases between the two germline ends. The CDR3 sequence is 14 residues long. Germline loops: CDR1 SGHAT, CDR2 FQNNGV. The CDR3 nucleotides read TGTGCCAGCAGCGTTTCGACAGGTGGCTACGAGCAGTACGTC. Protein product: CASSVSTGGYEQYV.

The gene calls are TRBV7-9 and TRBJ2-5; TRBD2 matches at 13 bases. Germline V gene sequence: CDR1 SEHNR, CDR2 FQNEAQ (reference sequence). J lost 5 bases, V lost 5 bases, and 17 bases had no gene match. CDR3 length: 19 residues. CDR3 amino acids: CASSTPWTSGGPRRETQYF. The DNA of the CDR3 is TGTGCCAGCAGCACCCCGTGGACTAGCGGGGGTCCGAGGAGGGAGACCCAGTACTTC.

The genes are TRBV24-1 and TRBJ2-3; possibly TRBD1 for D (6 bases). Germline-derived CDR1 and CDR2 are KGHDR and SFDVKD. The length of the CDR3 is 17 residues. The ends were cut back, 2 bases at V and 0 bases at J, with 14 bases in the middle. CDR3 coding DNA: TGTGCCACCAGTGATTGGGGACACGTCCTAAGCACAGATACGCAGTATTTT. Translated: CATSDWGHVLSTDTQYF.

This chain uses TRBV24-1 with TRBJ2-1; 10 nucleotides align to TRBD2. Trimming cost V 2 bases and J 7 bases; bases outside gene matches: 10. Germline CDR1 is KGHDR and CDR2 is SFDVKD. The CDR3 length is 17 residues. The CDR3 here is CATSDWMSGGAMNEQFF. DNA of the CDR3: TGTGCCACCAGTGATTGGATGAGCGGGGGGGCGATGAATGAGCAGTTCTTC.

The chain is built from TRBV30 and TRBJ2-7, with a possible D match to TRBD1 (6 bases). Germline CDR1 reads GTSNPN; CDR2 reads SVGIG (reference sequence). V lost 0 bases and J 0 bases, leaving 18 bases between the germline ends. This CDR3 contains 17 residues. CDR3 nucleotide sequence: TGTGCCTGGAGTGTAGGGGGTATTGGGGGCAGCTCCTACGAGCAGTACTTC. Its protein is CAWSVGGIGGSSYEQYF.

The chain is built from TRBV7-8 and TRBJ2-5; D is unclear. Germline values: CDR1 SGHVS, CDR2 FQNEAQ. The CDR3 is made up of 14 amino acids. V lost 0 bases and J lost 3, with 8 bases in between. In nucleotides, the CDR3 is TGTGCCAGCAGCTTAGCCAATACAGAAGAGACCCAGTACTTC. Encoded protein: CASSLANTEETQYF.

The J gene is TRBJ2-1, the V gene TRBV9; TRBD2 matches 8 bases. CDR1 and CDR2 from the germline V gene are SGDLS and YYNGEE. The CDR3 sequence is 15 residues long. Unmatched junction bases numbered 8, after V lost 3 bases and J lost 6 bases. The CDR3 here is CASSGIGGAGNEQFF. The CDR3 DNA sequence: TGTGCCAGCAGCGGAATCGGGGGGGCCGGCAATGAGCAGTTCTTC.

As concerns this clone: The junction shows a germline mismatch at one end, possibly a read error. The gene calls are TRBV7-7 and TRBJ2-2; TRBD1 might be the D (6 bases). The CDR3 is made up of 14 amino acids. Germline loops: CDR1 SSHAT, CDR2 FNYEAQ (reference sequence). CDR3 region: CASSLDPGAGELFF. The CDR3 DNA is TGTGCTAGCAGCTTAGACCCAGGGGCCGGGGAGCTGTTTTTT.

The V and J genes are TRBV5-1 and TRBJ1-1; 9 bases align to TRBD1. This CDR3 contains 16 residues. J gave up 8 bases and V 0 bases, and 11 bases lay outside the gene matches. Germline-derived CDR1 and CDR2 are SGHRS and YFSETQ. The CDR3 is CASSLVGTGKVTEAFF. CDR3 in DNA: TGCGCCAGCAGCTTGGTGGGGACAGGGAAAGTTACCGAAGCTTTCTTT.

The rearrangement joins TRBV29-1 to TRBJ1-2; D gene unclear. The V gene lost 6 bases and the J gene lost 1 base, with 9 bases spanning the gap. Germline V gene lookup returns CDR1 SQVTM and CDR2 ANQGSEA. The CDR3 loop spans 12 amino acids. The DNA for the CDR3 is TGCAGCGTGCGGGCCATTAACTATGGCTACACCTTC. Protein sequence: CSVRAINYGYTF.

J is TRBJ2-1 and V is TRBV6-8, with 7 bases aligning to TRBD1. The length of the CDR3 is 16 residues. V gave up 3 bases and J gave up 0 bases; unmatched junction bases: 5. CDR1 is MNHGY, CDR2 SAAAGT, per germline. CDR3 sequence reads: CASSYKGGGSYNEQFF. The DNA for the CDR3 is TGTGCCAGCAGTTATAAAGGGGGCGGCTCCTACAATGAGCAGTTCTTC.

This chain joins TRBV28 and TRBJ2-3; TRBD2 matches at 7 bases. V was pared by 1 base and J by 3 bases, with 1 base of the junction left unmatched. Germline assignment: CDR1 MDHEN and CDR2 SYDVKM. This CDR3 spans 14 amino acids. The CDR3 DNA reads TGTGCCAGCAGTTTATACGGGGGGACAGATACGCAGTATTTT. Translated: CASSLYGGTDTQYF.

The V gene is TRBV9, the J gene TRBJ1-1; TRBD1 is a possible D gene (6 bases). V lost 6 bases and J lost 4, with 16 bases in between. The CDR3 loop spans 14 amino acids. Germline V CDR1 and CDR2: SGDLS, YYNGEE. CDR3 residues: CASTPQGYGTEAFF. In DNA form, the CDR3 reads TGTGCCAGCACCCCGCAGGGGTACGGCACTGAAGCTTTCTTT.

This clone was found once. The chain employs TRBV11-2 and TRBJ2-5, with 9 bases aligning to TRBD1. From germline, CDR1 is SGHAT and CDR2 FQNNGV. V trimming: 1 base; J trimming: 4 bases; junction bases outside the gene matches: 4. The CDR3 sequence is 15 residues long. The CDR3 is CASSLGATGGETQYF. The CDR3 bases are TGTGCCAGCAGCTTAGGCGCGACAGGGGGAGAGACCCAGTACTTC.

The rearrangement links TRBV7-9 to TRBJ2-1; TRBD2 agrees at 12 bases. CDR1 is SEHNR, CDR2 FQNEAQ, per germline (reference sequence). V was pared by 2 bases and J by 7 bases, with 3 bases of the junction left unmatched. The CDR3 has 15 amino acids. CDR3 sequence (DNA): TGTGCCAGCAGCTTATCTAGCGGGAGGGGAAATGAGCAGTTCTTC. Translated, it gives CASSLSSGRGNEQFF.

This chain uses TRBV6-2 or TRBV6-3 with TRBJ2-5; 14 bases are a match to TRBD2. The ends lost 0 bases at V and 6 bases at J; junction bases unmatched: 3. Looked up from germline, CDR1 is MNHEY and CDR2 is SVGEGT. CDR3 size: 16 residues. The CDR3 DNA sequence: TGTGCCAGCAGTTACTCGGGGACTAGCGGGAGAAAGACCCAGTACTTC. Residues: CASSYSGTSGRKTQYF.

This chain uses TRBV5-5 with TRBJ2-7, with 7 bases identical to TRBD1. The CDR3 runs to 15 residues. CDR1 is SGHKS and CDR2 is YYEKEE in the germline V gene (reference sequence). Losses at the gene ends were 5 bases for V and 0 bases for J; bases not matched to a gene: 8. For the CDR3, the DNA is TGTGCCAGCAGGACATCAGGGGGAAGCTCCTACGAGCAGTACGTC. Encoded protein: CASRTSGGSSYEQYV.

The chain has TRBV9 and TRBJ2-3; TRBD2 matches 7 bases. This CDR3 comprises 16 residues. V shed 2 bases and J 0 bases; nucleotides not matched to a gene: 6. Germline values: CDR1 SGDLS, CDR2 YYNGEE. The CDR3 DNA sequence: TGTGCCAGCAGCGTCCTCGGGGGGTCTAGCACAGATACGCAGTATTTT. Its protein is CASSVLGGSSTDTQYF.

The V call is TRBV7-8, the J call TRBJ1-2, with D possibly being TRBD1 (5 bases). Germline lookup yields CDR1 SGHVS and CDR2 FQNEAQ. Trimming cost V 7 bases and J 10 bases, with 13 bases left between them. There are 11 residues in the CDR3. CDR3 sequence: CASNLRGDYTF. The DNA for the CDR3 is TGTGCCAGCAACCTGCGGGGGGACTACACCTTC.

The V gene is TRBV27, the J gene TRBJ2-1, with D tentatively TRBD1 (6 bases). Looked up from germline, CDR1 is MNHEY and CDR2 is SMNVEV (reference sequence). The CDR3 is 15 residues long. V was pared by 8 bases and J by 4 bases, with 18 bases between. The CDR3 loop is CASVSSGTPYNEQFF. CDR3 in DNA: TGTGCCAGCGTCTCCTCCGGGACACCGTACAATGAGCAGTTCTTC.

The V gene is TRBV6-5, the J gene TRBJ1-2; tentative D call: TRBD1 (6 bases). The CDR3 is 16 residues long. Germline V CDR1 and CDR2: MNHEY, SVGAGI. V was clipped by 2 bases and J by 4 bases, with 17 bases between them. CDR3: CASSYPLSTGPYGYTF. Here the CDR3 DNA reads TGTGCCAGCAGTTACCCCCTGTCGACAGGTCCCTATGGCTACACCTTC.

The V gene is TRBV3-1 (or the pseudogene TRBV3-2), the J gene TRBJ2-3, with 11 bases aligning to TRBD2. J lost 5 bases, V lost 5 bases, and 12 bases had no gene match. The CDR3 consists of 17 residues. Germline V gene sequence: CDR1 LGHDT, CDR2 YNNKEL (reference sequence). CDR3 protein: CASSSVPGLADQDTQYF. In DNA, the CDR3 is TGTGCCAGCAGCTCCGTACCGGGACTAGCGGACCAAGATACGCAGTATTTT.

CDR3 residues: CASSVDTGSATEAFF. CDR3 nucleotide sequence: TGTGCCAGCAGCGTGGATACAGGGTCGGCCACTGAAGCTTTCTTT. V gene TRBV5-4 combines with J gene TRBJ1-1, with D tentatively TRBD1 (6 bases). Germline values: CDR1 SGHNT, CDR2 YYREEE (reference sequence). There are 15 residues in the CDR3. Trimming took 4 bases from V and 4 from J, leaving 17 bases between them.

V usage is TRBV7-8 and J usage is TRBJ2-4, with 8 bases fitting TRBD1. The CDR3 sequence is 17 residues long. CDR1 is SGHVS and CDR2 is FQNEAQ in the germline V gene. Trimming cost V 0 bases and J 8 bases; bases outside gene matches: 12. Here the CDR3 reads CASSLARQGFSLHIQYF. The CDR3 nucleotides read TGTGCCAGCAGCTTAGCCCGACAGGGGTTTTCCCTACACATTCAGTACTTC.

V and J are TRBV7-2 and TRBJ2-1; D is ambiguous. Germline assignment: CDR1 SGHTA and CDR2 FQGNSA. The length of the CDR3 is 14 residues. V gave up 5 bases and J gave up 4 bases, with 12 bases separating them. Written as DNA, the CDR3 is TGTGCCAGCAGCCCCCTAACGAGTTACAATGAGCAGTTCTTC. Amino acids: CASSPLTSYNEQFF.

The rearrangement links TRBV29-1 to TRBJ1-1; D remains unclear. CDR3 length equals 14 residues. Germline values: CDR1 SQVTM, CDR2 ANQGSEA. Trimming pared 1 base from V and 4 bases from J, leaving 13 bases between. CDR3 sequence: CSVEGVQEGTEAFF. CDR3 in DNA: TGCAGCGTTGAAGGGGTGCAGGAGGGCACTGAAGCTTTCTTT. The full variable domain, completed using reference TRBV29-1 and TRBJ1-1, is SAVISQKPSRDICQRGTSLTIQCQVDSQVTMMFWYRQQPGQSLTLIATANQGSEATYESGFVIDKFPISRPNLTFSTLTVSNMSPEDSSIYLCSVEGVQEGTEAFFGQGTRLTVV.

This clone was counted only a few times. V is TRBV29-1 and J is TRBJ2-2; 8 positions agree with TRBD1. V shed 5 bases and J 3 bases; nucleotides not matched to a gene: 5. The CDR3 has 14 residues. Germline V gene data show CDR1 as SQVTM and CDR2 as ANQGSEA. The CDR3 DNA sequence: TGCAGCGTTCCCGCAGGGGGCTACACCGGGGAGCTGTTTTTT. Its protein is CSVPAGGYTGELFF.

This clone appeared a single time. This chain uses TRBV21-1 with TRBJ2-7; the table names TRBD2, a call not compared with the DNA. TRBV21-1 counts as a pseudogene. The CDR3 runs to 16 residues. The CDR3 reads CASSKELALAGYEQYV. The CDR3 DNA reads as TGTGCCAGCAGCAAAGAGCTCGCCTTAGCCGGCTACGAGCAGTACGTC.

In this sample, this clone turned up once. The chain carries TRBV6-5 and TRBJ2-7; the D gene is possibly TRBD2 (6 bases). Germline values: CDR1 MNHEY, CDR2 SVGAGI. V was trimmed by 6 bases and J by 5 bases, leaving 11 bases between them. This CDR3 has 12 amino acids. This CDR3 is CASRPTSNEQYF. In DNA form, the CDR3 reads TGTGCCAGCAGACCAACTAGCAACGAGCAGTACTTC.

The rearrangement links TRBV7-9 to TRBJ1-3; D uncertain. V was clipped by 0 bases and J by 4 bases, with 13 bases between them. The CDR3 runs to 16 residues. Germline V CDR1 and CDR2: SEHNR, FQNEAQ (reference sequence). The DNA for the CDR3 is TGTGCCAGCAGCTTAGCGTTTGCAGTATCAGGAAACACCATATATTTT. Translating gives CASSLAFAVSGNTIYF.

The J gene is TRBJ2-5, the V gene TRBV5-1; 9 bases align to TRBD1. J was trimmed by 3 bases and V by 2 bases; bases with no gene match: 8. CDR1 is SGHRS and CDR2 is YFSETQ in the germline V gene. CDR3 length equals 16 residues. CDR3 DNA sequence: TGCGCCAGCAGCTTCTTCGGGACAGGGTTTAAAGAGACCCAGTACTTC. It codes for CASSFFGTGFKETQYF.